This entry lists 11 T cell receptor beta chains sequenced from one sample in a study of T cell changes during pregnancy in multiple sclerosis. Sequencing was performed with immunoSEQ multiplex PCR; in TCRdb, only in-frame clones are kept and a portion is missing. The data contain 100,000 or so clones, approximately 91% of them singletons. The sample consisted of peripheral blood, taken in the second trimester of pregnancy. The source of these receptors is a female donor with multiple sclerosis, enrolled in a pregnancy study.

The chain uses TRBV7-8 and TRBJ2-5, with 8 bases fitting TRBD1. After removal of 5 bases from V and 1 base from J, the junction contained 6 bases not matched to a gene. This CDR3 has 15 residues. The V gene's germline CDR1 is SGHVS and CDR2 FQNEAQ. The chain's CDR3 is CASSQDRGFQETQYF. CDR3 nucleotides: TGTGCCAGCAGCCAAGACAGGGGTTTCCAAGAGACCCAGTACTTC.

CDR3 in amino acids: CASSVAGGTNEQFF. CDR3 DNA sequence: TGTGCCAGCAGCGTAGCGGGAGGCACCAATGAGCAGTTCTTC. V usage is TRBV9 and J usage is TRBJ2-1; 7 bases map to TRBD2. CDR1 and CDR2 (germline): SGDLS, YYNGEE. CDR3 length: 14 residues. V trimming: 0 bases; J trimming: 6 bases; junction bases outside the gene matches: 3.

In its sample, this clone was seen a few times. The chain carries TRBV2 and TRBJ1-1; tentatively, D is TRBD1 (5 bases). Germline V CDR1 and CDR2: SNHLY, FYNNEI. This CDR3 has 13 amino acids. With 10 bases removed from V and 1 base from J, the gap between germline ends came to 13 bases. CDR3 amino acids: CANSWGGNTEAFF. CDR3 nucleotides: TGTGCCAACTCATGGGGGGGGAACACTGAAGCTTTCTTT.

This clone was counted once. The chain combines TRBV4-1 with TRBJ2-7; TRBD2 might be the D (6 bases). Between the trimmed V and J ends, which lost 1 base and 4 bases, there was a span of 20 bases. The germline V gene has CDR1 MGHRA and CDR2 YSYEKL. The CDR3 length is 17 residues. The CDR3 bases are TGCGCCAGCAGCCAAGCCCCTCGACGGGAGAGAGCGTACGAGCAGTACTTC. It codes for CASSQAPRRERAYEQYF.

The chain combines TRBV28 with TRBJ1-4; TRBD1 matches 8 bases. After removal of 6 bases from V and 5 bases from J, the junction contained 2 bases not matched to a gene. Looked up from germline, CDR1 is MDHEN and CDR2 is SYDVKM. The CDR3 has 13 amino acids. The CDR3 DNA reads as TGTGCCAGCAGACGGACAGGGAATGAAAAACTGTTTTTT. Translation gives CASRRTGNEKLFF.

The sample holds one count of this clone. The V call is TRBV28, the J call TRBJ2-7, with a tentative D call TRBD1 (5 bases). Germline V lookup: CDR1 MDHEN, CDR2 SYDVKM. The CDR3 is 14 residues long. Trimming shortened V by 5 bases and J by 3 bases, and 14 bases separated the two germline ends. CDR3 sequence (DNA): TGTGCCAGCAGTCAGGGATCTTTCGTCTACGAGCAGTACTTC. Translation: CASSQGSFVYEQYF.

The chain couples TRBV6-1 to TRBJ1-4; D is uncertain. Trimming left V 4 bases short and J 3 bases short, with 12 bases between. The germline CDR1 and CDR2 sequences are MNHNS and SASEGT. CDR3 size: 15 residues. CDR3 in DNA: TGTGCCAGCAGTGCTGGGAGGCGTCCTAATGAAAAACTGTTTTTT. It codes for CASSAGRRPNEKLFF.

The V gene is TRBV28, the J gene TRBJ2-3, with 7 bases aligning to TRBD2. Germline V gives CDR1 MDHEN, CDR2 SYDVKM. CDR3 size: 15 residues. Losses at the gene ends were 7 bases for V and 2 bases for J; bases not matched to a gene: 9. CDR3 nucleotide sequence: TGTGCCAGCACGCGCCGGGGAGGGAACACAGATACGCAGTATTTT. It is translated as CASTRRGGNTDTQYF.

This clone occurred once. The J gene is TRBJ1-1, the V gene TRBV2; weak D call: TRBD1 (5 bases). Germline values: CDR1 SNHLY, CDR2 FYNNEI. The ends were cut back, 8 bases at V and 0 bases at J, with 10 bases in the middle. The CDR3 loop spans 13 amino acids. The chain's CDR3 is CASGGIMNTEAFF. The DNA of the CDR3 is TGTGCCAGCGGGGGGATTATGAACACTGAAGCTTTCTTT.

The chain uses TRBV15 and TRBJ2-1; 10 bases agree with TRBD1. Germline trimming cut 5 bases from V and 6 bases from J; bases unmatched to any gene: 4. The CDR3 has 14 amino acids. Germline CDR1 and CDR2: LNHNV and YYDKDF (reference sequence). CDR3 loop: CATSGGQGGNEQFF. CDR3 bases: TGTGCCACCAGCGGCGGACAGGGGGGCAATGAGCAGTTCTTC. Full variable domain (outside the CDR3, taken from reference TRBV15 and TRBJ2-1): DAMVIQNPRYQVTQFGKPVTLSCSQTLNHNVMYWYQQKSSQAPKLLFHYYDKDFNNEADTPDNFQSRRPNTSFCFLDIRSPGLGDTAMYLCATSGGQGGNEQFFGPGTRLTVL.

The count of this clone is one. The gene calls are TRBV4-3 and TRBJ2-3; 9 bases are a match to TRBD1. The V segment lost 2 bases and the J segment 0 bases; nucleotides outside the gene matches: 12. Germline V CDR1 and CDR2: LGHNA, YSLEER. The length of the CDR3 is 19 residues. The CDR3 DNA is TGCGCCAGCAGCCAACAACCTTTTCACGGGACAGGGAGCACAGATACGCAGTATTTT. Amino acid sequence: CASSQQPFHGTGSTDTQYF.